These 9 T cell receptor beta chains were sequenced from one sample in a study of cytomegalovirus exposure and HLA in healthy donors. PCR employed 60 Vbeta and 13 Jbeta primers. The repertoire was sequenced with immunoSEQ multiplex PCR; TCRdb's copy has only in-frame clones and lacks some. This repertoire shows a few hundred thousand clones, 60% to 80% found once; its top ten account for roughly 3%. The sequenced material came from PBMCs. The receptors derive from a woman between 25 and 40 years old in good health and CMV-seronegative.

V gene TRBV19 combines with J gene TRBJ1-2; D ambiguous. Between the trimmed V and J ends, which lost 3 bases and 4 bases, there was a span of 9 bases. CDR1 and CDR2 (germline): LNHDA, SQIVND (reference sequence). The CDR3 is 13 amino acids. The CDR3 here is CASSILGGYGYTF. The CDR3 coding sequence is TGTGCCAGTAGTATCTTGGGAGGCTATGGCTACACCTTC.

The chain combines TRBV10-3 with TRBJ2-5, with D hard to call. The CDR3 spans 13 residues. V shed 3 bases and J shed 7 bases, with 12 bases lying between them. Germline V gene sequence: CDR1 ENHRY, CDR2 SYGVKD. Here the CDR3 DNA reads TGTGCCATCAGTGATGAGGCAGTAAGGACCCAGTACTTC. Amino acids: CAISDEAVRTQYF.

The rearrangement joins TRBV27 to TRBJ2-7; a weak D match, TRBD1 (5 bases). The V gene's germline CDR1 is MNHEY and CDR2 SMNVEV (reference sequence). The CDR3 runs 15 residues. V lost 11 bases and J 2 bases, leaving 22 bases between the germline ends. The DNA of the CDR3 is TGTGCCTCCCAAGACCTCGGACATTCTCCCTACGAGCAGTACTTC. This gives the protein CASQDLGHSPYEQYF.

This clone was seen a few times. The chain links TRBV15 to TRBJ2-7, with D possibly being TRBD1 (5 bases). Germline CDR1 and CDR2: LNHNV and YYDKDF (reference sequence). This CDR3 contains 12 residues. V was clipped by 0 bases and J by 7 bases, with 7 bases between them. The CDR3 region is CATSRDNREQYF. CDR3 bases: TGTGCCACCAGCAGAGATAACAGGGAGCAGTACTTC.

The chain links TRBV9 to TRBJ1-1; TRBD1 aligns across 9 bases. J gave up 3 bases and V 3 bases, and 6 bases lay outside the gene matches. Per the germline V gene, CDR1 is SGDLS and CDR2 is YYNGEE. The CDR3 is made up of 15 amino acids. In nucleotides, the CDR3 is TGTGCCAGCAGCGGACACAGGGGGCAGGACACTGAAGCTTTCTTT. The encoded protein is CASSGHRGQDTEAFF.

The rearrangement joins TRBV27 to TRBJ1-6, with D uncertain. Germline V gives CDR1 MNHEY, CDR2 SMNVEV (reference sequence). The V end was cut by 0 bases, the J end by 0 bases, with 6 bases between. This CDR3 has 16 residues. CDR3 sequence reads: CASSLSRDSYNSPLHF. The DNA for the CDR3 is TGTGCCAGCAGTTTATCGAGGGACTCCTATAATTCACCCCTCCACTTT.

This chain uses TRBV9 with TRBJ1-2; no firm D call. The CDR3 is 12 residues long. The V gene lost 5 bases and the J gene lost 5 bases, with 10 bases spanning the gap. Per germline, CDR1 SGDLS and CDR2 YYNGEE. In nucleotides, the CDR3 is TGTGCCAGCAGTGAACCGGGGTATGGCTACACCTTC. Translated, it gives CASSEPGYGYTF. Full variable domain (rest looked up from reference TRBV9 and TRBJ1-2): DSGVTQTPKHLITATGQRVTLRCSPRSGDLSVYWYQQSLDQGLQFLIQYYNGEERAKGNILERFSAQQFPDLHSELNLSSLELGDSALYFCASSEPGYGYTFGSGTRLTVV.

This clone was found a few times. This chain uses TRBV5-6 with TRBJ1-1, with 7 positions matching TRBD1. In germline, CDR1 is SGHDT, CDR2 YYEEEE. Trimming took 6 bases from V and 4 from J; bases not matched to a gene: 15. The length of the CDR3 is 16 residues. DNA for the CDR3: TGTGCCAGCACCAGCGACAGGGTAGGCTTGGGCACTGAAGCTTTCTTT. This sequence encodes CASTSDRVGLGTEAFF.

The chain carries TRBV7-9 and TRBJ1-6; D is perhaps TRBD1 (5 bases). CDR1 is SEHNR and CDR2 is FQNEAQ in the germline V gene (reference sequence). The V gene lost 5 bases and the J gene lost 10 bases, with 15 bases spanning the gap. There are 14 residues in the CDR3. Written as DNA, the CDR3 is TGTGCCAGCAGCCAATTCTTGGGGCGCTCACCCCTCCACTTT. Translation: CASSQFLGRSPLHF.